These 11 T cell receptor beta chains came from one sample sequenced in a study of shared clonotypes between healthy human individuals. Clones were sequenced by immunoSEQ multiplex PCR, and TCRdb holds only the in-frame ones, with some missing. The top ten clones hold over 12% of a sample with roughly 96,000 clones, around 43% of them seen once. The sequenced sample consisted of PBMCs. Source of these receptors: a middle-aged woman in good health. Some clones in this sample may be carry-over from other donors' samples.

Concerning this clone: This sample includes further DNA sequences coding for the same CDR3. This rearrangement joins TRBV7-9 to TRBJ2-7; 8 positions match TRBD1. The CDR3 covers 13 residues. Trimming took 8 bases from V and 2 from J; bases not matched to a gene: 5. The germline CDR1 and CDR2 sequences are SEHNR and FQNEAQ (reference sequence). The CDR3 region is CASSSRGPYEQYF. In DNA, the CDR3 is TGTGCCAGCTCCTCCAGGGGGCCCTACGAGCAGTACTTC.

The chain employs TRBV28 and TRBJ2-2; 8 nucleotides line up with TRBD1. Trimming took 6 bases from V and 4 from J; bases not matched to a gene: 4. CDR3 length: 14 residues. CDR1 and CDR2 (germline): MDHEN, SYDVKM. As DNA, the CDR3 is TGTGCCAGCAGGTGGGACAGGTCCACCGGGGAGCTGTTTTTT. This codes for CASRWDRSTGELFF.

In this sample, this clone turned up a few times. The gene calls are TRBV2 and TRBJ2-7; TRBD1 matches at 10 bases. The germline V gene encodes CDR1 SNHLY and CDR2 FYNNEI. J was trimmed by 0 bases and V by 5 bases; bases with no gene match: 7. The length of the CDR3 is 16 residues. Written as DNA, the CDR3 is TGTGCCAGCAGTTCGCGCCGGGACAGGGGCTCCTACGAGCAGTACTTC. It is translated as CASSSRRDRGSYEQYF.

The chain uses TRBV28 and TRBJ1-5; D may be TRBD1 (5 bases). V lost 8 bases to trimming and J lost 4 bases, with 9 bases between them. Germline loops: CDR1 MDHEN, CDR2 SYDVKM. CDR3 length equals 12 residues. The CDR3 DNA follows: TGTGCCAGCTGGCGGGGGAATCAGCCCCAGCATTTT. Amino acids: CASWRGNQPQHF.

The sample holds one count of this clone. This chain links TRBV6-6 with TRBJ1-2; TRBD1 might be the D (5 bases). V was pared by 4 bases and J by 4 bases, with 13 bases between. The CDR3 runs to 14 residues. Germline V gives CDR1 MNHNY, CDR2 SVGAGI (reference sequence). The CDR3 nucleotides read TGTGCCAGCAGTTTGGGGCATGGTGGCTATGGCTACACCTTC. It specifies CASSLGHGGYGYTF.

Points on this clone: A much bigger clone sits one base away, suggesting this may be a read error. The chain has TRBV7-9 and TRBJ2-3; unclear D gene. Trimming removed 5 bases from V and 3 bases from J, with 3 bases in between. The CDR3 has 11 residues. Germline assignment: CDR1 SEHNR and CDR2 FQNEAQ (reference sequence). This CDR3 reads CASSRTDTQYF. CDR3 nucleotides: TGTGCCAGCAGCCGAACAGATACGCAGTATTTT.

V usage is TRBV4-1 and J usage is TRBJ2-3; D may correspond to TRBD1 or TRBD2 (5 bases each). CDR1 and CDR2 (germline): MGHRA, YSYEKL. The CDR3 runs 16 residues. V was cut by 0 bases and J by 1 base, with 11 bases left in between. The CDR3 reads CASSQEGREGTDTQYF. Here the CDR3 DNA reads TGCGCCAGCAGCCAAGAGGGACGGGAAGGCACAGATACGCAGTATTTT.

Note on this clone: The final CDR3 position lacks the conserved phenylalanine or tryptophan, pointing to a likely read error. CDR3 nucleotides: TGTGCCAGCTCACCACCGGACATACTCTACGAGCAGTACTCC. This encodes CASSPPDILYEQYS. The chain links TRBV18 to TRBJ2-7, with D possibly TRBD1 on 5 matching bases. Germline values: CDR1 KGHSH, CDR2 LQKENI. The V end lost 0 bases, the J end lost 3 bases, and 9 bases lay between the germline ends. The CDR3 runs 14 residues.

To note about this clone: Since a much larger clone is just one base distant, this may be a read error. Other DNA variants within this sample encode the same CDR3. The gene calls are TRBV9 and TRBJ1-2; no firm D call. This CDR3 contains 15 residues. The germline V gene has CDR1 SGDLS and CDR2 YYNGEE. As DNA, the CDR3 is TGCGCCAGCAGCGTAGCTCCTTCAGATAACTATGGCTACACCTTC. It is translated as CASSVAPSDNYGYTF.

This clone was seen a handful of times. The CDR3 here is CASSEWRGSGETQYF. The CDR3 DNA sequence: TGTGCCAGCAGTGAATGGCGGGGAAGTGGGGAGACCCAGTACTTC. The gene calls are TRBV25-1 and TRBJ2-5; weak D call: TRBD2 (6 bases). Germline V gives CDR1 MGHDK, CDR2 SYGVNS. The CDR3 consists of 15 residues. V lost 1 base, J lost 5 bases, and 14 bases lay in between.

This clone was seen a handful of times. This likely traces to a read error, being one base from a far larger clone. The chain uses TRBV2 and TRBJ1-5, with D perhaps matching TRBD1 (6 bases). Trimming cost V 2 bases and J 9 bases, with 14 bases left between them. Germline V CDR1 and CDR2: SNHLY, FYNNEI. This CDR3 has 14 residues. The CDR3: CASSESGGPSPQHF. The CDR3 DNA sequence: TGTGCCAGCAGTGAATCGGGGGGGCCATCGCCCCAGCATTTT.